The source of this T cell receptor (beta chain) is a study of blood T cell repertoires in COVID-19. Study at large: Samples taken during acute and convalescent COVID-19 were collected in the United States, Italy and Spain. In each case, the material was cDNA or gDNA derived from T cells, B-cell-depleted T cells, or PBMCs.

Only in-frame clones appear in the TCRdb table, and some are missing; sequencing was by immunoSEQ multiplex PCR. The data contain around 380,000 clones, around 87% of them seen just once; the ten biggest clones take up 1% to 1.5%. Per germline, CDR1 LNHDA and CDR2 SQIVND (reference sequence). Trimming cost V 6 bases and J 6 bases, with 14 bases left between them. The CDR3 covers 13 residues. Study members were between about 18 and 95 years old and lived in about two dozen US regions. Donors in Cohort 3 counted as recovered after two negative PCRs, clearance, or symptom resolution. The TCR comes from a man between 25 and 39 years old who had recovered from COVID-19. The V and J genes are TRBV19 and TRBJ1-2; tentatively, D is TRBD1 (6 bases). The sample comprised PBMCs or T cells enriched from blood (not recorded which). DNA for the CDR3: TGTGCCAGTAGAGAAGGGACATCTAATGGCTACACCTTC. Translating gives CASREGTSNGYTF.